This TCR beta chain appears in the sequencing data of a study of low-dose radiotherapy and immunotherapy resistance in tumors. Overall study context: Aspirin was administered orally at 300 mg daily for four cycles, commencing on cycle 1 day 1.

Alpha and beta chains were covered, as first-strand cDNA relied on TRAV- and TRBV-specific primers. TCRs underwent 20 PCR cycles of amplification with a constant-region primer and V-primer adapter. TCRdb used MiXCR to reprocess the reads, holding one entry per CDR3 protein. The table lists about 12,000 distinct CDR3 sequences, under 85% of them singletons. The V and J ends lost 6 bases and 3 bases, in that order; junction bases with no gene match: 4. This CDR3 comprises 14 residues. CDR1 is SGHRS, CDR2 YFSETQ, per germline. The sequence was collected from a human donor with advanced metastatic prostate, ovarian, gallbladder or colorectal cancer (not recorded which). This table probably holds off-target reads from a library built for another chain. The genes are TRBV5-1 and TRBJ2-1, with 9 bases fitting TRBD1. CDR3 sequence reads: CASNQGQGYNEQFF. The DNA of the CDR3 is TGCGCCAGCAATCAGGGACAGGGCTACAATGAGCAGTTCTTC. The complete variable domain, with remaining parts taken from reference TRBV5-1 and TRBJ2-1, reads KAGVTQTPRYLIKTRGQQVTLSCSPISGHRSVSWYQQTPGQGLQFLFEYFSETQRNKGNFPGRFSGRQFSNSRSEMNVSTLELGDSALYLCASNQGQGYNEQFFGPGTRLTVL.